These 27 T cell receptor beta chains originate from one sample sequenced in a study of blood T cells in healthy people across ages. Through a sample-barcoded 5' primer and a J-beta primer mix, a second PCR was run for roughly 6 to 11 cycles. Via MiXCR, TCRdb re-called the 5' RACE reads, giving one row per CDR3 protein. The data hold over 550,000 distinct CDR3 sequences, with about 30% observed a single time. Sequenced input: blood. All receptors come from a woman aged 80 or older in good health.

This clonotype was recorded many times. Possible read error: a much larger clone is one base away. The chain links TRBV5-1 to TRBJ2-7, with 11 nucleotides matching TRBD1. The CDR3 totals 14 residues. Germline values: CDR1 SGHRS, CDR2 YFSETQ. After removal of 3 bases from V and 2 bases from J, the junction contained 1 base not matched to a gene. CDR3 nucleotides: TGCGCCAGCAGCTGGACAGGGGGCACCTACGAGCAGTACTTC. It translates to CASSWTGGTYEQYF.

The V call is TRBV9, the J call TRBJ2-1; 8 positions agree with TRBD2. The tail of the sequence fits TRBJ2-7 better, so the J call may be wrong. The length of the CDR3 is 14 residues. Germline V gene data show CDR1 as SGDLS and CDR2 as YYNGEE. CDR3 in DNA: TGTGCCAGCATGTCCCCCGGGGGGGGCAATGAGCAGTACTTC. This gives the protein CASMSPGGGNEQYF.

Concerning this clonotype: Just one base apart from a much larger clone, this may be a read error. The chain recombines TRBV5-6 with TRBJ1-2; 7 bases match TRBD1. V lost 0 bases to trimming and J lost 2 bases; unmatched junction nucleotides: 4. The germline V gene has CDR1 SGHDT and CDR2 YYEEEE. The CDR3 sequence is 15 residues long. CDR3 DNA: TGTGCCAGCAGCTTGGGGGGACAGCTAAACTATGGCTACACCTTC. Residues: CASSLGGQLNYGYTF.

The V call is TRBV6-6, the J call TRBJ1-1, with a weak D call TRBD1 (5 bases). Germline assignment: CDR1 MNHNY and CDR2 SVGAGI (reference sequence). Trimming stripped 2 bases from V and 8 bases from J, with 9 bases between. This CDR3 contains 12 residues. CDR3 residues: CASSYPRTEAFF. The CDR3 DNA reads TGTGCCAGCAGTTACCCAAGGACAGAAGCTTTCTTT.

Concerning this clonotype: A much larger clone sits a single nucleotide away, making a read error possible. The conserved phenylalanine or tryptophan is not found at the CDR3 terminus, so this likely reflects a read error. This chain connects TRBV6-5 to TRBJ1-2, with TRBD1 identical over 8 bases. Unmatched junction bases numbered 8, after V lost 5 bases and J lost 9 bases. CDR3 length: 13 residues. CDR1 and CDR2 from the germline V gene are MNHEY and SVGAGI. The CDR3 loop reads CASSQRTGTSYTV. DNA for the CDR3: TGTGCCAGCAGTCAACGGACAGGGACAAGCTACACCGTC.

This clonotype turned up a few times. A much larger clone differs from this one at a single base, so this may be a read error. This sequence joins TRBV20-1 and TRBJ1-1; D not certain. Germline loops: CDR1 DFQATT, CDR2 SNEGSKA (reference sequence). The CDR3 length is 12 residues. As DNA, the CDR3 is TGCAGGGCTAGTAAGAGGCGCACTGAAGCTTTCTTT. Translating it yields CRASKRRTEAFF.

This chain joins TRBV7-9 and TRBJ2-5; a possible D gene is TRBD1 (6 bases). The DNA matches TRBJ2-7 better at its end, which makes the J call doubtful. The CDR3 is 17 amino acids. Germline CDR1 SEHNR, CDR2 FQNEAQ (reference sequence). CDR3 in amino acids: CASSLPLDRALTYEQYF. The CDR3 region has the DNA TGTGCCAGCAGCTTACCCCTGGACAGAGCCCTCACATACGAGCAGTACTTC.

Only a few counts were recorded for this clonotype. This sequence joins TRBV7-2 and TRBJ1-6, with no clear D. Trimming removed 5 bases from V and 6 bases from J, with 11 bases in between. This CDR3 spans 14 amino acids. The germline V gene encodes CDR1 SGHTA and CDR2 FQGNSA. The CDR3 sequence: CASSGFYGNSPLHF. The CDR3 DNA reads as TGTGCCAGCAGCGGTTTCTATGGTAATTCACCCCTCCACTTT.

The table lists this clonotype with many counts. V is TRBV2 and J is TRBJ1-2; D unclear. CDR3 length equals 12 residues. V was pared by 8 bases and J by 1 base, with 8 bases between. Per the germline V gene, CDR1 is SNHLY and CDR2 is FYNNEI. CDR3 DNA: TGTGCCAGCTCGGGTGTTAACTATGGCTACACCTTC. This gives the protein CASSGVNYGYTF.

This clonotype showed up just a few times. The J gene is TRBJ2-5, the V gene TRBV27; tentatively, D is TRBD1 (5 bases). Trimming left V 5 bases short and J 2 bases short, with 12 bases between. The CDR3 has 14 amino acids. CDR1 and CDR2 (germline): MNHEY, SMNVEV (reference sequence). The CDR3 loop is CASSKKGPQETQYF. CDR3 in DNA: TGTGCCAGCAGTAAAAAGGGGCCACAAGAGACCCAGTACTTC.

This chain connects TRBV30 to TRBJ2-7; TRBD1 matches at 9 bases. The CDR3 loop spans 15 amino acids. The germline CDR1 and CDR2 sequences are GTSNPN and SVGIG (reference sequence). The J segment lost 4 bases and the V segment lost 0 bases, leaving 7 bases of the junction unmatched. CDR3: CAWSVMGQGVYEQYF. The CDR3 coding sequence is TGTGCCTGGAGTGTGATGGGACAGGGCGTGTACGAGCAGTACTTC.

This clonotype occurred many times. The chain joins TRBV5-6 to TRBJ2-1; unclear D gene. The CDR3 is 11 residues long. The germline V gene has CDR1 SGHDT and CDR2 YYEEEE. The V gene lost 4 bases and the J gene lost 5 bases, with 4 bases spanning the gap. CDR3 residues: CASSAHNEQFF. CDR3 nucleotide sequence: TGTGCCAGCAGCGCCCACAATGAGCAGTTCTTC.

In this sample, this clonotype turned up many times. This rearrangement joins TRBV6-2 or TRBV6-3 to TRBJ2-1, with 7 bases fitting TRBD1. CDR1 is MNHEY and CDR2 is SVGEGT in the germline V gene. Losses at the gene ends were 6 bases for V and 6 bases for J; bases not matched to a gene: 8. The length of the CDR3 is 14 residues. This chain's CDR3 is CASRHRGQFNEQFF. The DNA for the CDR3 is TGTGCCAGCAGGCACAGGGGTCAGTTCAATGAGCAGTTCTTC.

This clonotype was recorded at least ten times. The chain carries TRBV4-2 and TRBJ2-1; 10 bases fit TRBD2. Germline CDR1 LGHNA, CDR2 YNFKEQ. V gave up 4 bases and J gave up 5 bases; unmatched junction bases: 5. The CDR3 runs to 15 residues. CDR3 amino acids: CASSRSGGADNEQFF. The CDR3 DNA reads as TGTGCCAGCAGCCGGAGCGGGGGGGCCGACAATGAGCAGTTCTTC.

This clonotype was detected only once. Since a much larger clone is just one base distant, this may be a read error. This chain joins TRBV5-1 and TRBJ2-7; a possible D gene is TRBD1 (6 bases). The CDR3 is 13 residues long. Germline V gene sequence: CDR1 SGHRS, CDR2 YFSETQ. V was clipped by 0 bases and J by 12 bases, with 16 bases between them. The CDR3 DNA follows: TGCGCCAGCAGCTTGGAAAGAACAGGGACCCGGTACTTC. Amino acid sequence: CASSLERTGTRYF.

This clonotype was detected many times. The chain joins TRBV10-3 to TRBJ1-4; 10 bases fit TRBD1. Germline V gene data show CDR1 as ENHRY and CDR2 as SYGVKD. With 7 bases clipped from V and 6 bases from J, the junction kept 5 bases outside the gene matches. The CDR3 runs 14 residues. As DNA, the CDR3 is TGTGCCATCACTCGGGACAGGGGAGATGAAAAACTGTTTTTT. Residues: CAITRDRGDEKLFF.

Comment on this clonotype: A much larger clone differs from this one at a single base, so this may be a read error. The chain combines TRBV27 with TRBJ1-2; TRBD1 is a possible D gene (5 bases). The length of the CDR3 is 13 residues. CDR1 is MNHEY, CDR2 SMNVEV, per germline (reference sequence). CDR3 sequence (DNA): TGTGCCAGCAGTCCATCCGGGACGGTTGGCTGCACCTTC. This sequence encodes CASSPSGTVGCTF.

This clonotype was observed a handful of times. This may arise from a read error, as a much more abundant clone is one base away. This chain joins TRBV7-9 and TRBJ2-4; 8 bases line up with TRBD2. CDR1 is SEHNR, CDR2 FQNEAQ, per germline (reference sequence). The CDR3 sequence is 14 residues long. This chain's CDR3 is CAGSSRGLEMEQYF. The CDR3 DNA reads TGTGCCGGCAGTTCCAGGGGACTAGAGATGGAGCAGTACTTC.

This clonotype was counted between two and nine times. CDR3 loop: CSAVKGVGEQYF. CDR3 coding DNA: TGCAGTGCCGTTAAGGGGGTTGGCGAGCAGTACTTC. This chain connects TRBV20-1 to TRBJ2-7; D might be TRBD1 (6 bases). Trimming removed 6 bases from V and 6 bases from J, with 15 bases in between. CDR1 DFQATT and CDR2 SNEGSKA come from the germline V gene (reference sequence). The CDR3 extends over 12 amino acids.

This clonotype was counted between two and nine times. The CDR3 protein is CASSPTGGPAPNYGYTF. DNA for the CDR3: TGTGCCAGCAGTCCCACAGGGGGCCCCGCACCTAACTATGGCTACACCTTC. The chain joins TRBV12-3 or TRBV12-4 to TRBJ1-2; TRBD1 matches 9 bases. This CDR3 spans 17 amino acids. V was clipped by 5 bases and J by 0 bases; unmatched bases: 10.

This clonotype was seen only a few times. An end of the junction differs from the germline gene, which may be a read error. The V and J genes are TRBV12-3 or TRBV12-4 and TRBJ2-3; tentative D call: TRBD1 (5 bases). The CDR3 has 13 amino acids. DNA of the CDR3: TGTGCCGGCAGTTTGACAGGCACAGATACGCAGTATTTT. It codes for CAGSLTGTDTQYF.

Only one count was recorded for this clonotype. A read error may account for a junction end that differs from germline. The chain uses TRBV6-2 or TRBV6-3 and TRBJ2-5; no clear D. The V gene's germline CDR1 is MNHEY and CDR2 SVGEGT. CDR3 size: 17 residues. CDR3 protein: CASSYSRCRSTQEIQYF. In DNA, the CDR3 is TGTGCCAGCAGTTACTCGCGTTGCAGGTCGACTCAAGAGATCCAGTACTTC.

As concerns this clonotype: One base away lies a much larger clone, so this may be a sequencing read error. The chain links TRBV6-2 or TRBV6-3 to TRBJ2-7, with no clear D. This CDR3 spans 16 amino acids. CDR1 and CDR2 from the germline V gene are MNHEY and SVGEGT. V was clipped by 4 bases and J by 9 bases, with 25 bases between them. CDR3 amino acids: CASSSPPARTVQSQYF. CDR3 nucleotide sequence: TGTGCCAGCAGTTCCCCCCCGGCACGGACCGTACAATCGCAGTACTTC.

V usage is TRBV6-5 and J usage is TRBJ2-3; TRBD2 agrees at 10 bases. CDR1 is MNHEY, CDR2 SVGAGI, per germline. This CDR3 region has 16 residues. The V and J ends lost 0 bases and 6 bases, in that order; junction bases with no gene match: 6. The CDR3 region is CASSYSTSGTLDTQYF. In nucleotides, the CDR3 is TGTGCCAGCAGTTACTCCACTAGCGGGACCCTGGATACGCAGTATTTT.

Details on this clonotype: Since a much larger clone is just one base distant, this may be a read error. The chain links TRBV21-1 to TRBJ1-1; the D call in the table, TRBD1, was not verified against the DNA. TRBV21-1 is an annotated pseudogene. This CDR3 is built from 11 residues. CDR3 loop: CAARGRPEAFF. DNA of the CDR3: TGTGCCGCCAGGGGACGCCCTGAAGCTTTCTTT.

A word on this clonotype: A much larger clonotype is one base distant, so this may be a read error. J is TRBJ1-2 and V is TRBV7-6; D uncertain. This CDR3 is 15 amino acids long. CDR1 and CDR2 (germline): SGHVS, FNYEAQ. CDR3 protein: CAGSPLVGGFYGYTF. The CDR3 DNA is TGTGCCGGCAGCCCATTAGTAGGAGGATTCTATGGCTACACCTTC.

There are a few counts of this clonotype. This may arise from a read error, as a much more abundant clone is one base away. The rearrangement joins TRBV7-6 to TRBJ2-3; 12 positions match TRBD2. Trimming at V came to 5 bases and at J to 0 bases, leaving 9 bases not matched to a gene. Germline CDR1 SGHVS, CDR2 FNYEAQ. The CDR3 sequence is 18 residues long. The CDR3 DNA sequence: TGTGCCAGCAGCCTCCTAGCGGGGGGGCTGACTAGCACAGATACGCAGTATTTT. Amino acid sequence: CASSLLAGGLTSTDTQYF.